This T cell receptor (beta chain) stems from a study of T cell responses to AZD1222 COVID-19 vaccine. Notes on the study in general: Clonal diversity was possibly underestimated, and the donors were mostly white British, with more females. CD4 TCRs associated with vaccination spanned spike, dominating at 160-218 and 743-854.

This CDR3 contains 18 residues. Trimming cost V 2 bases and J 5 bases, with 24 bases left between them. Germline values: CDR1 SGHAT, CDR2 FQNNGV. A note on this clone: Its antigen is not identified.

The table came from immunoSEQ multiplex PCR; TCRdb's copy has only in-frame clones and leaves some out. This table holds about 160,000 clones, approximately 89% found once. This TCR was recovered from an adult in good health. The chain uses TRBV11-2 and TRBJ2-5; D tentatively fits TRBD1 or TRBD2 (8 bases each). Source: peripheral blood, taken on day 0 of AZD1222 vaccination. CDR3 loop: CASSLTGGKRENLETQYF. The CDR3 DNA sequence: TGTGCCAGCAGCTTAACAGGGGGGAAGCGGGAGAATTTGGAGACCCAGTACTTC.